One sample yielded the 8 T cell receptor beta chains listed below, sequenced in a study of breast tumors, draining lymph nodes, adjacent tissues (dated by TCRdb to 2015 to 2016). Preparation of the library involved multiplex PCR. Sequencing relied on an Illumina HiSeq 2000. TCRdb redid the processing of the public reads, applying fastp at Q25 and MiXCR, and retained in-frame beta chains. Entries that share a CDR3 protein sequence are merged under the most common genes and DNA. The sample has approximately 28,000 distinct CDR3 sequences on record, 60% to 80% of them singletons. The top ten constitute approximately 20% of the sample. Sequenced material: breast tumor tissue. The receptors derive from a female donor with breast cancer. Some clones in this sample may be carry-over from other donors' samples.

In this sample, this clonotype is medium-sized. The chain joins TRBV5-1 to TRBJ2-7, with 9 bases fitting TRBD2. The CDR3 runs to 15 residues. Germline-derived CDR1 and CDR2 are SGHRS and YFSETQ. Trimming removed 5 bases from V and 4 bases from J; junction bases left unmatched: 10. CDR3 coding DNA: TGCGCCAGCAGTCCCGGGACTAGCACCCGTTACGAGCAGTACTTC. Protein: CASSPGTSTRYEQYF.

This sequence joins TRBV11-2 and TRBJ2-2, with D tentatively TRBD2 (5 bases). This CDR3 is built from 15 residues. Per germline, CDR1 SGHAT and CDR2 FQNNGV. Trimming took 5 bases from V and 5 from J, leaving 15 bases between them. The CDR3 reads CASSLSRGPTGELFF. The CDR3 nucleotides read TGTGCCAGCAGCCTGAGCCGGGGTCCGACCGGGGAGCTGTTTTTT. Based on the CDR3 plus reference TRBV11-2 and TRBJ2-2, the full variable domain is EAGVAQSPRYKIIEKRQSVAFWCNPISGHATLYWYQQILGQGPKLLIQFQNNGVVDDSQLPKDRFSAERLKGVDSTLKIQPAKLEDSAVYLCASSLSRGPTGELFFGEGSRLTVL.

In the case of this clonotype: The limits of the CDR3 on the DNA are not certain, so only TCRdb's listed CDR3 is given. The chain uses TRBV5-1 and TRBJ1-4; the D call in the table, TRBD1, was not verified against the DNA. Germline CDR1 is SGHRS and CDR2 is YFSETQ. The CDR3 region is 19 residues in length, termini included. The CDR3 loop is CASSVDRGYGYTFGEKLFF.

This clonotype was detected many times. The chain links TRBV25-1 to TRBJ2-7; 8 bases agree with TRBD1. This CDR3 contains 15 residues. J was trimmed by 4 bases and V by 1 base; bases with no gene match: 6. CDR1 and CDR2 (germline): MGHDK, SYGVNS. CDR3 amino acids: CASSESGQGQYEQYF. CDR3 nucleotides: TGTGCCAGCAGTGAATCAGGACAGGGTCAGTACGAGCAGTACTTC.

The gene calls are TRBV4-2 and TRBJ1-2; no reliable D call. This CDR3 has 15 amino acids. V gave up 0 bases and J gave up 4 bases, with 12 bases separating them. The germline CDR1 and CDR2 sequences are LGHNA and YNFKEQ. The chain's CDR3 is CASSQESSVLYGYTF. DNA for the CDR3: TGTGCCAGCAGCCAAGAGAGTTCCGTTCTCTATGGCTACACCTTC.

In this sample, this clonotype turned up many times. A much larger clone lies one base from this, so it may be a read error. The chain is built from TRBV20-1 and TRBJ1-2; D not resolved. The V gene's germline CDR1 is DFQATT and CDR2 SNEGSKA (reference sequence). The CDR3 length is 12 residues. The CDR3 loop is CSATSPNYGSTF. CDR3 nucleotides: TGCAGTGCCACAAGCCCTAACTATGGCTCCACCTTC.

Many counts were recorded for this clonotype. The chain combines TRBV4-1 with TRBJ2-7, with D perhaps assigned TRBD1 or TRBD2 (6 bases each). Trimming left V 4 bases short and J 2 bases short, with 12 bases between. This CDR3 is built from 14 residues. Germline values: CDR1 MGHRA, CDR2 YSYEKL. This CDR3 reads CASSRRGETYEQYF. DNA of the CDR3: TGCGCCAGCAGCCGAAGGGGGGAGACCTACGAGCAGTACTTC.

By share, this clonotype counts as medium-sized. The chain joins TRBV7-9 to TRBJ2-7; the D is unclear. CDR1 and CDR2 from the germline V gene are SEHNR and FQNEAQ (reference sequence). The CDR3 has 12 residues. With 5 bases removed from V and 3 bases from J, the gap between germline ends came to 8 bases. The CDR3 DNA is TGTGCCAGCAGCCCACCCGACTACGAGCAGTACTTC. This translates into CASSPPDYEQYF.